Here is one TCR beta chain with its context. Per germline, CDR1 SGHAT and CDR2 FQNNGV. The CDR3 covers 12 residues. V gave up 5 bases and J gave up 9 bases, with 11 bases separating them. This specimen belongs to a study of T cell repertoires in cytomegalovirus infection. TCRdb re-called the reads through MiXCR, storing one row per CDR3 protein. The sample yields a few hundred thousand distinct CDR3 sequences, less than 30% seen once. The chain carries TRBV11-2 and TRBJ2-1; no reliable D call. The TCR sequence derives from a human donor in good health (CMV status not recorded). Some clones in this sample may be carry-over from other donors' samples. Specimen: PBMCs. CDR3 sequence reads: CASSVRWGEQFF. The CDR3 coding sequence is TGTGCCAGCAGCGTGAGGTGGGGTGAGCAGTTCTTC.